These 18 T cell receptor beta chains were sequenced from one sample in a study of control samples from healthy donors and cancer patients. Clones were sequenced by immunoSEQ multiplex PCR, and TCRdb holds only the in-frame ones, with some missing. Among under 75,000 clones listed, over 75% were seen once. Input material: blood. The receptor set was obtained from a man aged 40-49 years in good health.

The chain links TRBV13 to TRBJ1-2; 8 positions agree with TRBD1. Unmatched junction bases numbered 7, after V lost 0 bases and J lost 4 bases. Looked up from germline, CDR1 is PRHDT and CDR2 is FYEKMQ (reference sequence). The CDR3 is made up of 16 amino acids. This CDR3 is CASSLGRQGFGYGYTF. The DNA of the CDR3 is TGTGCCAGCAGCTTAGGGAGACAGGGGTTCGGCTATGGCTACACCTTC.

At least ten counts were recorded for this clone. The gene calls are TRBV21-1 and TRBJ1-1; the table gives TRBD1 as D, unverified against the DNA. TRBV21-1 corresponds to a pseudogene. This CDR3 is built from 14 residues. CDR3 region: CASSKPGQNTEAFF. The CDR3 nucleotides are TGTGCCAGCAGCAAACCGGGACAGAACACTGAAGCTTTCTTT.

This clone was seen a few times. This same CDR3 is encoded by further DNA sequences in the sample. This chain connects TRBV9 to TRBJ2-3; D may be TRBD1 or TRBD2 (5 bases each). Trimming shortened V by 4 bases and J by 6 bases, and 18 bases separated the two germline ends. This CDR3 has 15 amino acids. Germline V lookup: CDR1 SGDLS, CDR2 YYNGEE. CDR3 coding DNA: TGTGCCAGCAGCTTCACCGGGACCAGAGGGGATACGCAGTATTTT. It codes for CASSFTGTRGDTQYF.

This clone was seen a single time. V usage is TRBV11-1 and J usage is TRBJ2-5; no reliable D call. Germline V gives CDR1 SGHAT, CDR2 FQDESV (reference sequence). V lost 1 base and J lost 7, with 13 bases in between. This CDR3 region has 14 residues. The CDR3 nucleotides are TGTGCCAGCAGCTTAGGTCAGGTCCCGGTGACCCAGTACTTC. It translates to CASSLGQVPVTQYF.

This clone was found a few times. This chain joins TRBV6-5 and TRBJ1-5; D remains unclear. V was shortened by 8 bases and J by 4 bases, with 12 bases between the two germline ends. This CDR3 has 13 residues. Germline V CDR1 and CDR2: MNHEY, SVGAGI. DNA for the CDR3: TGTGCCAGCTGGGCTACACCTAATCAGCCCCAGCATTTT. Translated: CASWATPNQPQHF.

V gene TRBV5-1 combines with J gene TRBJ2-7, with D perhaps matching TRBD1 (7 bases). Germline V CDR1 and CDR2: SGHRS, YFSETQ. Trimming pared 0 bases from V and 2 bases from J, leaving 15 bases between. The CDR3 is 16 residues long. This CDR3 reads CASSLAGRQGAYEQYF. As DNA, the CDR3 is TGCGCCAGCAGCTTGGCCGGGAGACAGGGCGCCTACGAGCAGTACTTC.

J is TRBJ1-1 and V is TRBV7-9; no definite D call. V was cut by 4 bases and J by 1 base, with 7 bases left in between. The CDR3 spans 13 residues. CDR1 and CDR2 (germline): SEHNR, FQNEAQ (reference sequence). CDR3: CASSYGWNTEAFF. CDR3 nucleotide sequence: TGTGCCAGCAGCTACGGGTGGAACACTGAAGCTTTCTTT.

The chain is built from TRBV19 and TRBJ1-4; TRBD1 aligns across 8 bases. Losses at the gene ends were 5 bases for V and 0 bases for J; bases not matched to a gene: 8. Germline V lookup: CDR1 LNHDA, CDR2 SQIVND (reference sequence). There are 17 residues in the CDR3. CDR3 DNA sequence: TGTGCCAGTAGTTTCGACAGGGGCCCCGCAACTAATGAAAAACTGTTTTTT. Translation gives CASSFDRGPATNEKLFF.

The chain employs TRBV25-1 and TRBJ1-1, with a tentative D call TRBD1 (6 bases). Per the germline V gene, CDR1 is MGHDK and CDR2 is SYGVNS. V was clipped by 4 bases and J by 4 bases, with 10 bases between them. This CDR3 has 13 residues. CDR3 in DNA: TGTGCCAGCAGTGCGGGGGGCAGCACTGAAGCTTTCTTT. Protein product: CASSAGGSTEAFF.

Comment on this clone: An end of the junction differs from the germline gene, which may be a read error. The V call is TRBV10-2, the J call TRBJ2-1; 8 nucleotides line up with TRBD1. The germline gives CDR1 WSHSY, CDR2 SAAADI. The CDR3 has 17 amino acids. The CDR3 DNA follows: TGCGCCAGCACTGAGGGAAGGGACAGGAGCTCCTACAATGAGCAGTTCTTC. It translates to CASTEGRDRSSYNEQFF.

V gene TRBV3-1 (or the pseudogene TRBV3-2) combines with J gene TRBJ2-1, with 7 bases aligning to TRBD2. Looked up from germline, CDR1 is LGHDT and CDR2 is YNNKEL (reference sequence). V lost 6 bases, J lost 0 bases, and 2 bases stayed unmatched. The CDR3 is 14 residues long. The CDR3 region has the DNA TGTGCCAGCAGAGGCGGGAGCTCCTACAATGAGCAGTTCTTC. This codes for CASRGGSSYNEQFF.

The rearrangement links TRBV7-2 to TRBJ2-1; 10 bases are shared with TRBD2. Trimming at V came to 1 base and at J to 6 bases, leaving 6 bases not matched to a gene. Germline CDR1 is SGHTA and CDR2 is FQGNSA. This CDR3 is 16 amino acids long. The CDR3: CASSLGRTSGSNEQFF. In DNA, the CDR3 is TGTGCCAGCAGCTTAGGGAGGACTAGCGGATCCAATGAGCAGTTCTTC.

The rearrangement joins TRBV2 to TRBJ1-3, with D maybe TRBD1 (5 bases). This CDR3 spans 17 amino acids. V was clipped by 0 bases and J by 0 bases, with 12 bases between them. CDR1 SNHLY and CDR2 FYNNEI come from the germline V gene. CDR3 sequence (DNA): TGTGCCAGCAGTGAAGCGCGGGGGGAAGTCTCTGGAAACACCATATATTTT. It codes for CASSEARGEVSGNTIYF.

The CDR3 bases are TGTGCCAGCAGTGAGGACAGTTATGCCTACAATGAGCAGTTCTTC. This gives the protein CASSEDSYAYNEQFF. The chain recombines TRBV2 with TRBJ2-1; tentatively, D is TRBD1 (6 bases). V was clipped by 3 bases and J by 2 bases, with 11 bases between them. The CDR3 spans 15 residues. CDR1 and CDR2 (germline): SNHLY, FYNNEI.

V gene TRBV19 combines with J gene TRBJ2-1, with D possibly TRBD1 on 5 matching bases. Germline V gives CDR1 LNHDA, CDR2 SQIVND (reference sequence). V was shortened by 4 bases and J by 5 bases, with 18 bases between the two germline ends. The CDR3 contains 16 residues. The CDR3 nucleotides are TGTGCCAGTAGTACAAGGGGCCTGGCCAAAGACAATGAGCAGTTCTTC. The encoded protein is CASSTRGLAKDNEQFF.

This chain links TRBV28 with TRBJ1-5; 9 bases map to TRBD1. This CDR3 region has 15 residues. Germline V gives CDR1 MDHEN, CDR2 SYDVKM. Unmatched junction bases numbered 4, after V lost 3 bases and J lost 4 bases. CDR3 coding DNA: TGTGCCAGCAGTTTTACAGGGGGCGGGAATCAGCCCCAGCATTTT. This translates into CASSFTGGGNQPQHF.

This chain uses TRBV6-5 with TRBJ1-1; D gene unclear. Trimming shortened V by 6 bases and J by 8 bases, and 10 bases separated the two germline ends. Germline V gene lookup returns CDR1 MNHEY and CDR2 SVGAGI. The CDR3 is 11 amino acids. This CDR3 is CASSWGTEAFF. CDR3 sequence (DNA): TGTGCCAGCAGCTGGGGTACGGAAGCTTTCTTT.

V gene TRBV6-5 combines with J gene TRBJ2-7; possible D gene TRBD2, 5 bases. The CDR3 length is 14 residues. The germline gives CDR1 MNHEY, CDR2 SVGAGI. Between the trimmed V and J ends, which lost 2 bases and 6 bases, there was a span of 14 bases. CDR3 sequence: CASSYRSGRSEQYF. The CDR3 nucleotides are TGTGCCAGCAGTTACCGCAGCGGACGTTCCGAGCAGTACTTC.